The 17 T cell receptor beta chains given below trace back to one sample, sequenced in a study of blood T cells in healthy people across ages (dated by TCRdb to between 2014 and 2016). Libraries were built with 5' RACE. The sample was run on an Illumina HiSeq 2500. A second PCR of about 6 to 11 cycles was performed with a sample-barcoded 5' primer and a J-beta primer mix. TCRdb reran the public reads through fastp at Q25 and MiXCR, keeping productive beta chains. Rows with one shared CDR3 protein collapse into an entry with the most common genes and DNA. The sample records around 1,000,000 distinct CDR3 sequences, around 25% of which are singletons. Around 0.75% of the sample rests with the top ten. This sample was also put to use in a study of T cells of mothers and their children.

The sequenced material came from blood. The receptor set was obtained from a girl aged 2-10 years in good health.

This clonotype occurred many times. The V and J genes are TRBV5-5 and TRBJ1-1; no clear D. V lost 2 bases to trimming and J lost 3 bases, with 8 bases between them. CDR1 is SGHKS, CDR2 YYEKEE, per germline (reference sequence). The CDR3 has 13 amino acids. The CDR3 DNA reads as TGTGCCAGCAGCTTCCGAGCGGACACTGAAGCTTTCTTT. Protein sequence: CASSFRADTEAFF.

J is TRBJ2-2 and V is TRBV7-2; a weak D match, TRBD2 (5 bases). The germline V and J ends were trimmed by 1 base and 5 bases, with 11 bases remaining between them. Germline V CDR1 and CDR2: SGHTA, FQGNSA. This CDR3 region has 15 residues. The CDR3 DNA is TGTGCCAGCAGCTTAGTTGCCAGAGGGACCGGGGAGCTGTTTTTT. Its protein product is CASSLVARGTGELFF.

The rearrangement joins TRBV18 to TRBJ2-5; 9 nucleotides match TRBD2. The DNA end favors TRBJ2-1, so the J call may be wrong. Germline V gene data show CDR1 as KGHSH and CDR2 as LQKENI. The CDR3 is made up of 15 amino acids. The CDR3 sequence: CASSPLAGVINEQFF. The CDR3 nucleotides read TGTGCCAGCTCACCACTAGCGGGGGTTATCAATGAGCAGTTCTTC.

This sequence joins TRBV5-1 and TRBJ2-4, with D perhaps TRBD2 (5 bases). The CDR3 runs to 15 residues. The germline V gene encodes CDR1 SGHRS and CDR2 YFSETQ. V lost 2 bases, J lost 0 bases, and 9 bases lay in between. The CDR3 sequence: CASSFGEIAKNIQYF. As DNA, the CDR3 is TGCGCCAGCAGCTTTGGGGAGATAGCCAAAAACATTCAGTACTTC.

This sequence joins TRBV11-2 and TRBJ2-5, with a tentative D call TRBD2 (6 bases). Germline V gene data show CDR1 as SGHAT and CDR2 as FQNNGV. Trimming removed 5 bases at V and 2 bases at J, with 21 bases between. The CDR3 length is 17 residues. The CDR3: CASSIQPGLGPQETQYF. DNA for the CDR3: TGTGCCAGCAGCATTCAACCGGGACTGGGGCCGCAAGAGACCCAGTACTTC.

The chain uses TRBV28 and TRBJ2-3, with D hard to call. Looked up from germline, CDR1 is MDHEN and CDR2 is SYDVKM. Trimming stripped 4 bases from V and 2 bases from J, with 7 bases between. The CDR3 is 13 amino acids. The CDR3 DNA sequence: TGTGCCAGCAGTTGGGCCATCACAGATACGCAGTATTTT. This translates into CASSWAITDTQYF.

The chain recombines TRBV27 with TRBJ2-7; D might be TRBD1 (6 bases). The V gene's germline CDR1 is MNHEY and CDR2 SMNVEV (reference sequence). Trimming took 7 bases from V and 9 from J, leaving 19 bases between them. The CDR3 spans 13 residues. This CDR3 reads CASTETGSTGQYF. In DNA, the CDR3 is TGTGCCAGCACCGAAACAGGGTCCACGGGGCAGTACTTC.

The chain combines TRBV7-9 with TRBJ2-5; possibly TRBD2 for D (5 bases). Germline CDR1 SEHNR, CDR2 FQNEAQ (reference sequence). The CDR3 is made up of 14 amino acids. Trimming took off 7 bases at V and 2 bases at J, with 14 bases between the two ends. This chain's CDR3 is CASNSLLEQETQYF. The CDR3, as DNA: TGTGCCAGCAACTCTCTACTAGAACAAGAGACCCAGTACTTC.

The V call is TRBV19, the J call TRBJ2-5; D possibly corresponds to TRBD1 (6 bases). Germline values: CDR1 LNHDA, CDR2 SQIVND (reference sequence). The length of the CDR3 is 16 residues. V shed 0 bases and J shed 4 bases, with 15 bases lying between them. CDR3 protein: CASSIDYTRGRETQYF. The CDR3 DNA reads as TGTGCCAGTAGTATAGATTACACCAGGGGACGAGAGACCCAGTACTTC.

Only a few counts were recorded for this clonotype. A junction end diverges from the germline sequence, so it may reflect a read error. The chain joins TRBV3-1 to TRBJ2-3; D tentatively reads TRBD1 or TRBD2 (5 bases each). Germline V gene lookup returns CDR1 LGHDT and CDR2 YNNKEL (reference sequence). The length of the CDR3 is 12 residues. The CDR3 region is CASSQDLEGLDF. The DNA of the CDR3 is TGTGCCAGCAGCCAAGATCTTGAGGGGCTAGATTTT.

The table lists this clonotype with many counts. The V and J genes are TRBV7-9 and TRBJ2-5; 7 bases fit TRBD2. Losses at the gene ends were 2 bases for V and 5 bases for J; bases not matched to a gene: 2. The germline CDR1 and CDR2 sequences are SEHNR and FQNEAQ (reference sequence). The CDR3 has 13 amino acids. CDR3 in amino acids: CASSLPGGETQYF. CDR3 in DNA: TGTGCCAGCAGCTTACCCGGGGGGGAGACCCAGTACTTC.

In this sample, this clonotype turned up a few times. V is TRBV20-1 and J is TRBJ2-5, with a weak D call TRBD1 (8 bases). Trimming took off 4 bases at V and 4 bases at J, with 13 bases between the two ends. Germline assignment: CDR1 DFQATT and CDR2 SNEGSKA (reference sequence). The CDR3 length is 13 residues. DNA of the CDR3: TGCAGTGCTACCAACAGGGGGGGAGAGACCCAGTACTTC. It codes for CSATNRGGETQYF.

This clonotype was seen more than once but under ten times. This sequence joins TRBV7-6 and TRBJ2-5; 9 bases fit TRBD1. Trimming removed 4 bases from V and 4 bases from J; junction bases left unmatched: 19. Per germline, CDR1 SGHVS and CDR2 FNYEAQ. The CDR3 is 19 amino acids. The chain's CDR3 is CASSSKPGQGTPYGETQYF. DNA for the CDR3: TGTGCCAGCAGCTCGAAACCGGGACAGGGTACCCCCTATGGAGAGACCCAGTACTTC.

This rearrangement joins TRBV18 to TRBJ2-7; 10 positions agree with TRBD2. The CDR3 runs 15 residues. In germline, CDR1 is KGHSH, CDR2 LQKENI. Losses at the gene ends were 5 bases for V and 1 base for J; bases not matched to a gene: 5. The CDR3 is CASSMGLAKSYEQYF. The CDR3, as DNA: TGTGCCAGCTCAATGGGACTAGCGAAATCCTACGAGCAGTACTTC.

A few counts support this clonotype. This chain joins TRBV6-1 and TRBJ2-1, with 9 bases identical to TRBD1. The J call is doubtful: the DNA matches TRBJ2-7 better. The CDR3 is made up of 14 amino acids. Per the germline V gene, CDR1 is MNHNS and CDR2 is SASEGT. The CDR3 nucleotides read TGTGCCAGCAATCAACAGGGGGCTTTCTACGAGCAGTACTTC. Translating gives CASNQQGAFYEQYF.

The rearrangement uses TRBV5-1 and TRBJ2-1, with TRBD2 matching 9 bases. Germline CDR1 SGHRS, CDR2 YFSETQ. The CDR3 consists of 16 residues. V shed 4 bases and J 2 bases; nucleotides not matched to a gene: 7. This chain's CDR3 is CASSPDSGRTYNEQFF. CDR3 DNA sequence: TGCGCCAGCAGCCCAGACAGCGGGAGGACCTACAATGAGCAGTTCTTC.

The sample holds a few counts of this clonotype. The chain combines TRBV20-1 with TRBJ2-2; 10 bases line up with TRBD2. The germline V gene encodes CDR1 DFQATT and CDR2 SNEGSKA (reference sequence). J lost 4 bases, V lost 4 bases, and 0 bases had no gene match. This CDR3 has 13 amino acids. The CDR3 bases are TGCAGTGCTACTAGCGGGAGCACCGGGGAGCTGTTTTTT. Its protein product is CSATSGSTGELFF.